These 10 T cell receptor beta chains originate from one sample sequenced in a study of blood T cell repertoires in COVID-19. The table came from immunoSEQ multiplex PCR; TCRdb's copy has only in-frame clones and leaves some out. The top ten clones hold about 25% of a sample with fewer than 25,000 clones, about 90% of them seen once. The specimen sequenced was peripheral blood. The receptors were gathered from a human donor with active COVID-19. The donor label of this sample is uncertain.

In this sample, this clone turned up once. CDR3: CASSEGSRSYNEQFF. The CDR3 DNA is TGTGCCAGCAGTGAAGGGAGTAGGTCCTACAATGAGCAGTTCTTC. The chain employs TRBV6-4 and TRBJ2-1; TRBD2 is a possible D gene (5 bases). The CDR3 has 15 amino acids. Germline values: CDR1 MRHNA, CDR2 SNTAGT. Trimming removed 3 bases from V and 1 base from J, with 10 bases in between.

CDR3 protein: CASTADSNQPQHF. The CDR3 coding sequence is TGTGCCAGCACCGCGGATAGCAATCAGCCCCAGCATTTT. V and J are TRBV12-3 or TRBV12-4 and TRBJ1-5; D unresolved. This CDR3 has 13 residues. The V and J ends lost 7 bases and 0 bases respectively, with 7 bases between them.

The rearrangement links TRBV7-6 to TRBJ2-1; tentatively, D is TRBD2 (6 bases). Germline CDR1 and CDR2: SGHVS and FNYEAQ. With 5 bases removed from V and 8 bases from J, the gap between germline ends came to 22 bases. CDR3 length: 16 amino acids. The chain's CDR3 is CASSLPLGSSAHEQFF. The CDR3 bases are TGTGCCAGCAGCCTACCCCTGGGGTCTAGCGCCCATGAGCAGTTCTTC.

The chain uses TRBV4-2 and TRBJ1-6; D call uncertain. Germline CDR1 LGHNA, CDR2 YNFKEQ. The length of the CDR3 is 16 residues. The ends were cut back, 0 bases at V and 5 bases at J, with 11 bases in the middle. The CDR3 nucleotides read TGTGCCAGCAGCCAAGATCTGGCCGGGGATAATTCACCCCTCCACTTT. Its translation is CASSQDLAGDNSPLHF.

The rearrangement joins TRBV3-1 (or the pseudogene TRBV3-2) to TRBJ1-5, with TRBD1 matching over 9 bases. The germline V gene has CDR1 LGHDT and CDR2 YNNKEL (reference sequence). The V gene end was trimmed by 6 bases and the J gene end by 3 bases; junction bases not matched to a gene: 12. This CDR3 spans 17 amino acids. CDR3 in amino acids: CASSLTRDRVPNQPQHF. The CDR3, as DNA: TGTGCCAGCAGTCTGACCCGGGACAGGGTGCCCAATCAGCCCCAGCATTTT.

V is TRBV27 and J is TRBJ2-3; weak D call: TRBD2 (6 bases). V lost 3 bases, J lost 2 bases, and 15 bases lay in between. Germline V gene data show CDR1 as MNHEY and CDR2 as SMNVEV (reference sequence). The CDR3 extends over 16 amino acids. The CDR3 here is CASSFKLAVNTDTQYF. CDR3 DNA: TGTGCCAGCAGTTTTAAACTAGCCGTGAACACAGATACGCAGTATTTT.

The gene calls are TRBV5-4 and TRBJ2-7; 7 nucleotides align to TRBD1. Trimming removed 2 bases from V and 6 bases from J; junction bases left unmatched: 11. The CDR3 has 15 amino acids. Germline CDR1 is SGHNT and CDR2 is YYREEE (reference sequence). CDR3 amino acids: CASSFPGAGGIEQYF. CDR3 nucleotide sequence: TGTGCCAGCAGCTTCCCAGGGGCAGGGGGTATCGAGCAGTACTTC.

Sample share makes this clone medium-sized. The chain is built from TRBV7-9 and TRBJ2-3; TRBD1 aligns across 9 bases. The CDR3 has 17 residues. V lost 5 bases, J lost 4 bases, and 13 bases stayed unmatched. The germline gives CDR1 SEHNR, CDR2 FQNEAQ (reference sequence). The CDR3 DNA is TGTGCCAGCAGCCCCCGCCCCGGGACAGGGTCGGCAGATACGCAGTATTTT. Translating it yields CASSPRPGTGSADTQYF.

The rearrangement uses TRBV10-3 and TRBJ2-5, with 15 bases identical to TRBD2. The CDR3 runs to 15 residues. The junction had 1 base not matched to a gene; V was cut back by 3 bases and J by 5 bases. Germline V gene data show CDR1 as ENHRY and CDR2 as SYGVKD. The CDR3 DNA sequence: TGTGCCATCAGTGAAGGACTAGCGGGGGGGGAGACCCAGTACTTC. Translating it yields CAISEGLAGGETQYF.

J is TRBJ2-5 and V is TRBV28; tentatively, D is TRBD2 (6 bases). Germline lookup yields CDR1 MDHEN and CDR2 SYDVKM. Trimming left V 8 bases short and J 3 bases short, with 10 bases between. The CDR3 loop spans 12 amino acids. In DNA form, the CDR3 reads TGTGCCAGCGCCTGGGGGGAAGAGACCCAGTACTTC. Its translation is CASAWGEETQYF.